This T cell receptor (beta chain) was observed in a study of cytomegalovirus exposure and HLA in healthy donors. Study-level findings and limits: In the 100 to 150 validation repertoires, about 94% of cluster scores exceeded 0, per a later analysis.

Points on this clone: Its antigen is undetermined.

There are 15 residues in the CDR3. Trimming pared 4 bases from V and 2 bases from J, leaving 12 bases between. The germline gives CDR1 MDHEN, CDR2 SYDVKM. Sequencing was performed with immunoSEQ multiplex PCR; in TCRdb, only in-frame clones are kept and a portion is missing. The repertoire includes about 64,000 clones, 90% to 95% of them detected once, and about 6% sits in the top ten. This TCR derives from a woman younger than 35 in good health and CMV-seropositive. This rearrangement joins TRBV28 to TRBJ1-3; D is uncertain. Material: PBMCs. The CDR3 loop is CASSWVGRAGNTIYF. The DNA of the CDR3 is TGTGCCAGCAGTTGGGTCGGGAGGGCTGGAAACACCATATATTTT.